This passage covers 19 T cell receptor beta chains from one sample sequenced in a study of blood T cell repertoires in COVID-19. TCRdb keeps only in-frame clones here, not all; method: immunoSEQ multiplex PCR. Counted here are more than 110,000 clones, about 84% occurring once; the ten biggest clones make up 1.5% to 2%. The sample was PBMCs or T cells enriched from blood (not recorded which). The receptors were gathered from a woman in her late teens or twenties who had been exposed to COVID-19.

In DNA form, the CDR3 reads TGTGCCAGCAGTCGGAGAGACAGGGGTGCGTATGGAAAACTGTTTTTT. This sequence encodes CASSRRDRGAYGKLFF. The chain has TRBV28 and TRBJ1-4; 8 bases agree with TRBD1. V lost 5 bases and J lost 10; bases outside the gene matches: 15. The CDR3 runs 16 residues. Germline CDR1 and CDR2: MDHEN and SYDVKM.

The chain links TRBV2 to TRBJ1-2; D may be TRBD1 (5 bases). The V gene's germline CDR1 is SNHLY and CDR2 FYNNEI. This CDR3 contains 16 residues. The germline V and J ends were trimmed by 2 bases and 1 base, with 14 bases remaining between them. This CDR3 is CASSESQTVSNYGYTF. The CDR3, as DNA: TGTGCCAGCAGTGAATCCCAGACAGTTAGTAACTATGGCTACACCTTC.

This chain joins TRBV5-4 and TRBJ1-2; D remains unclear. The V and J ends lost 4 bases and 4 bases respectively, with 14 bases between them. The CDR3 spans 14 residues. Per the germline V gene, CDR1 is SGHNT and CDR2 is YYREEE (reference sequence). The CDR3 protein is CASSQDGGPYGYTF. The CDR3 DNA follows: TGTGCCAGCAGCCAGGACGGAGGCCCCTATGGCTACACCTTC. Using reference TRBV5-4 and TRBJ1-2 for the parts outside the CDR3, the full variable domain is ETGVTQSPTHLIKTRGQQVTLRCSSQSGHNTVSWYQQALGQGPQFIFQYYREEENGRGNFPPRFSGLQFPNYSSELNVNALELDDSALYLCASSQDGGPYGYTFGSGTRLTVV.

V and J are TRBV2 and TRBJ1-4; tentative D call: TRBD1 (5 bases). CDR1 and CDR2 (germline): SNHLY, FYNNEI. The CDR3 runs 14 residues. The V end was cut by 6 bases, the J end by 0 bases, with 8 bases between. The CDR3: CASRQASTNEKLFF. The CDR3 nucleotides read TGTGCCAGCAGACAGGCCTCAACTAATGAAAAACTGTTTTTT.

This rearrangement joins TRBV29-1 to TRBJ1-2; perhaps TRBD1 as D (5 bases). V lost 6 bases, J lost 6 bases, and 14 bases lay in between. Per the germline V gene, CDR1 is SQVTM and CDR2 is ANQGSEA. The CDR3 runs to 12 residues. CDR3 bases: TGCAGCGTGCCCTGGGGGGGGGATGGCTACACCTTC. Translating it yields CSVPWGGDGYTF.

The sample holds a few counts of this clone. The chain couples TRBV29-1 to TRBJ2-3, with TRBD2 identical over 8 bases. The CDR3 is 14 amino acids. After removal of 5 bases from V and 1 base from J, the junction contained 5 bases not matched to a gene. The germline V gene encodes CDR1 SQVTM and CDR2 ANQGSEA. This CDR3 reads CSVWRAGGTDTQYF. DNA of the CDR3: TGCAGCGTTTGGCGAGCGGGGGGCACAGATACGCAGTATTTT.

The rearrangement links TRBV11-2 to TRBJ1-2, with 9 bases aligning to TRBD1. The junction had 0 bases not matched to a gene; V was cut back by 2 bases and J by 2 bases. CDR1 is SGHAT and CDR2 is FQNNGV in the germline V gene. The CDR3 consists of 14 residues. The CDR3 here is CASSLTGGNYGYTF. CDR3 in DNA: TGTGCCAGCAGCTTAACAGGGGGCAACTATGGCTACACCTTC.

The chain carries TRBV5-6 and TRBJ2-5; tentatively, D is TRBD1 (5 bases). The V gene lost 0 bases and the J gene lost 4 bases, with 10 bases spanning the gap. The CDR3 totals 14 residues. Germline CDR1 SGHDT, CDR2 YYEEEE. Written as DNA, the CDR3 is TGTGCCAGCAGCTTGGCTGCCAGGGTAGAGACCCAGTACTTC. Protein sequence: CASSLAARVETQYF.

The chain combines TRBV3-1 (or the pseudogene TRBV3-2) with TRBJ2-7, with D possibly TRBD1 on 6 matching bases. Germline V gene sequence: CDR1 LGHDT, CDR2 YNNKEL (reference sequence). The CDR3 is 15 residues long. V was pared by 3 bases and J by 5 bases, with 17 bases between. This CDR3 is CASSQAGAGVNEQYF. The CDR3 coding sequence is TGTGCCAGCAGCCAGGCGGGTGCAGGGGTCAACGAGCAGTACTTC.

The chain is built from TRBV20-1 and TRBJ2-3; D possibly corresponds to TRBD2 (6 bases). In germline, CDR1 is DFQATT, CDR2 SNEGSKA (reference sequence). Trimming pared 3 bases from V and 9 bases from J, leaving 19 bases between. The CDR3 length is 14 residues. The CDR3 region has the DNA TGCAGTGCTAGTAAACCGGGGGTCGGGGGAACGCAGTATTTT. Translation: CSASKPGVGGTQYF.

The sample holds a few counts of this clone. The chain couples TRBV6-5 to TRBJ1-5, with D possibly being TRBD1 (6 bases). The germline gives CDR1 MNHEY, CDR2 SVGAGI. There are 13 residues in the CDR3. The V gene lost 2 bases and the J gene lost 7 bases, with 9 bases spanning the gap. CDR3 residues: CASSYDRQQPQHF. In DNA form, the CDR3 reads TGTGCCAGCAGTTACGACAGGCAGCAGCCCCAGCATTTT.

The V call is TRBV4-2, the J call TRBJ2-3, with a possible D match to TRBD2 (5 bases). The CDR3 sequence is 18 residues long. CDR1 and CDR2 (germline): LGHNA, YNFKEQ. Trimming took 0 bases from V and 0 from J, leaving 16 bases between them. The CDR3 sequence: CASSQDLTSGPSTDTQYF. The CDR3 region has the DNA TGTGCCAGCAGCCAAGATCTAACCAGCGGCCCTAGCACAGATACGCAGTATTTT.

The chain combines TRBV24-1 with TRBJ2-5; tentative D call: TRBD1 (6 bases). Germline CDR1 reads KGHDR; CDR2 reads SFDVKD. The CDR3 length is 14 residues. V was pared by 7 bases and J by 2 bases, with 13 bases between. This CDR3 reads CATSQGQGQETQYF. CDR3 coding DNA: TGTGCCACCAGCCAGGGGCAGGGGCAAGAGACCCAGTACTTC.

In its sample, this clone was seen a few times. This specimen includes other DNA sequences encoding the same CDR3. The chain uses TRBV7-2 and TRBJ2-7, with a tentative D call TRBD2 (6 bases). Trimming pared 1 base from V and 2 bases from J, leaving 12 bases between. The germline V gene has CDR1 SGHTA and CDR2 FQGNSA. The CDR3 runs 15 residues. The CDR3 DNA sequence: TGTGCCAGCAGCTTAGGGAGCGGGCGAACCTACGAGCAGTACTTC. Its protein product is CASSLGSGRTYEQYF.

The V call is TRBV7-9, the J call TRBJ1-1; no clear D gene. Trimming shortened V by 5 bases and J by 5 bases, and 15 bases separated the two germline ends. CDR1 and CDR2 (germline): SEHNR, FQNEAQ (reference sequence). This CDR3 has 14 residues. CDR3 coding DNA: TGTGCCAGCAGCCATTACAATGACGGGACTGAAGCTTTCTTT. Its protein is CASSHYNDGTEAFF.

V is TRBV12-3 or TRBV12-4 and J is TRBJ2-2, with D hard to call. The length of the CDR3 is 13 residues. Trimming removed 6 bases from V and 0 bases from J, with 5 bases in between. The CDR3 here is CASSASNTGELFF. The CDR3 DNA sequence: TGTGCCAGCAGCGCGTCGAACACCGGGGAGCTGTTTTTT.

This clone was detected a few times. V usage is TRBV27 and J usage is TRBJ1-5; tentative D call: TRBD1 (5 bases). The V end lost 0 bases, the J end lost 5 bases, and 14 bases lay between the germline ends. The CDR3 runs to 16 residues. The V gene's germline CDR1 is MNHEY and CDR2 SMNVEV (reference sequence). The CDR3 DNA reads as TGTGCCAGCAGTTTATCTAGGGGCACGCTCCATCAGCCCCAGCATTTT. It specifies CASSLSRGTLHQPQHF.

The gene calls are TRBV4-1 and TRBJ2-7; no clear D gene. This CDR3 is built from 18 residues. The ends were cut back, 1 base at V and 2 bases at J, with 21 bases in the middle. Germline CDR1 reads MGHRA; CDR2 reads YSYEKL. DNA for the CDR3: TGCGCCAGCAGCCAAGGGGCAGCCATCACCTTATGGCCCTACGAGCAGTACTTC. Translating it yields CASSQGAAITLWPYEQYF.

The chain couples TRBV12-3 or TRBV12-4 to TRBJ1-1, with D unclear. CDR3 length: 12 amino acids. Trimming removed 6 bases at V and 1 base at J, with 6 bases between. The CDR3 sequence: CASSSENTEAFF. The CDR3 DNA follows: TGTGCCAGCAGCTCAGAGAACACTGAAGCTTTCTTT.